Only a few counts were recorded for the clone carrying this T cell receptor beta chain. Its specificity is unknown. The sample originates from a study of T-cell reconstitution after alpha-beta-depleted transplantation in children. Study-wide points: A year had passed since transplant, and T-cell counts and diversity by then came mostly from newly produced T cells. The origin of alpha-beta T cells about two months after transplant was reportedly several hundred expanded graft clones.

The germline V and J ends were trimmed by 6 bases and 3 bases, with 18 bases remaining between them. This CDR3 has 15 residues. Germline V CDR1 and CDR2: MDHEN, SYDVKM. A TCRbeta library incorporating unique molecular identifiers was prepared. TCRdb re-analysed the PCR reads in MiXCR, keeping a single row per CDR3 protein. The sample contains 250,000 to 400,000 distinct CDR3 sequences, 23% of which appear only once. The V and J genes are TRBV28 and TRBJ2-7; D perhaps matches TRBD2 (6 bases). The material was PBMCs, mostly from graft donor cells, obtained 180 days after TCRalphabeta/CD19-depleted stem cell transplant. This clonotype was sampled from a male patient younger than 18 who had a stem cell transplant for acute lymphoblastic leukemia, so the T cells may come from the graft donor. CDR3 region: CASSVVGSGVYEQYF. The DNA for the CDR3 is TGTGCCAGCAGCGTCGTCGGGAGTGGGGTCTACGAGCAGTACTTC. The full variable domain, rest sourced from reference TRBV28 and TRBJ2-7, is DVKVTQSSRYLVKRTGEKVFLECVQDMDHENMFWYRQDPGLGLRLIYFSYDVKMKEKGDIPEGYSVSREKKERFSLILESASTNQTSMYLCASSVVGSGVYEQYFGPGTRLTVT.